This TCR beta chain emerged from a study of regulatory T cells in long-lasting Graves disease. Study-wide background: Newly diagnosed Graves' patients had taken antithyroid drugs under 3 months.

Indicated time point: newly diagnosed GD, antithyroid drugs for less than 3 months. Isolated PBMC RNA provided the starting material for the TCR library. Combining iRepertoire HTBI primers with Arm-PCR of CDR3 regions, the authors built TCR beta libraries. TCRdb re-called the multiplex PCR reads through MiXCR, storing one row per CDR3 protein. Here the sample spans 250,000 or so distinct CDR3 sequences, 18% being singletons. In this sample, this clonotype turned up many times. The data also belong to a second study, concerning T cells in Graves' hyperthyroidism and ophthalmopathy.

This specimen was peripheral blood mononuclear cells (PBMCs), taken at new diagnosis, from a patient treated with antithyroid drugs. The TCR sequence derives from a woman aged 30 to 39 with Graves disease.

CDR3 DNA: TGCGCCAGCAGAGAGGGGCAAGCAGATACGCAGTATTTT. Its translation is CASREGQADTQYF. This chain joins TRBV5-1 and TRBJ2-3; either TRBD1 or TRBD2 may supply D (5 bases each). V shed 5 bases and J shed 4 bases, with 11 bases lying between them. This CDR3 is built from 13 residues. Germline lookup yields CDR1 SGHRS and CDR2 YFSETQ.